A selection of T cell receptor beta chains follows, all from one sample in a study of blood T cell repertoires in COVID-19. Assay used: immunoSEQ multiplex PCR; TCRdb lists only in-frame clones, some missing. This table holds 220,000 or so clones, roughly nine tenths found once. Sequencing used peripheral blood. The receptor set was obtained from a woman aged 45-60 years with COVID-19, enrolled during active disease. The CDR3 runs from the conserved cysteine through the conserved F or W. The order of the fields is clone size, V gene, J gene, D gene, CDR3 DNA, CDR3 protein. A D gene is named only where the DNA matches it firmly. Clone size, where shown, is once, few, many, or a class for clones that have expanded.

>-|TRBV7-6|TRBJ2-3|TRBD1
TGTGCCAGCACCAGGGGGTCAGGGGTTAGCACAGATACGCAGTATTTT
CASTRGSGVSTDTQYF
>once|TRBV14|TRBJ1-1|TRBD1
TGTGCCAGCAGCCAGAGGACAGGGTTGGAGGACACTGAAGCTTTCTTT
CASSQRTGLEDTEAFF
>-|TRBV2|TRBJ1-2|-
TGTGCCAGCAATGGGTGGGGGGGAAATGGCTACACCTTC
CASNGWGGNGYTF
>-|TRBV12-3/TRBV12-4|TRBJ2-1|TRBD1
TGTGCCAGCAGTTTAGACAGGGGAAATGAGCAGTTCTTC
CASSLDRGNEQFF
>large|TRBV27|TRBJ2-1|-
TGTGCCAGCAGTTTGGGCCCCTCTAACTATGAGCAGTTCTTC
CASSLGPSNYEQFF
>few|TRBV7-8|TRBJ2-2|TRBD1
TGTGCCAGCAGCTTTCCTTCAGGGGGCCCCGACTCCGGGGAGCTGTTTTTT
CASSFPSGGPDSGELFF
>few|TRBV9|TRBJ2-5|TRBD2
TGTGCCAGCAGCGTGTATAGCGGGCGCGGAGAGACCCAGTACTTC
CASSVYSGRGETQYF
>-|TRBV5-1|TRBJ1-4|-
TGCGCCAGCAGCTTGGGAACAGCAACCAATGAAAAACTGTTTTTT
CASSLGTATNEKLFF
>-|TRBV4-1|TRBJ1-2|TRBD1
TGCGCCAGCAGCCATCGGGACAGTGTCAATAACTATGGCTACACCTTC
CASSHRDSVNNYGYTF
>-|TRBV6-1|TRBJ2-3|TRBD2
TGTGCCAGCAGTGAAAAAGTTAGCGGGGGGGCGAGGACAGATACGCAGTATTTT
CASSEKVSGGARTDTQYF
>once|TRBV2|TRBJ2-2|TRBD2
TGTGCCAGCAGTGTAGCGGGGCTGAACACCGGGGAGCTGTTTTTT
CASSVAGLNTGELFF
>-|TRBV6-6|TRBJ2-1|-
TGTGCCAGCAACATCCAGCCGGGGAATTACAATGAGCAGTTCTTC
CASNIQPGNYNEQFF
>-|TRBV19|TRBJ1-2|-
TGTGCCAGTAGTCCGACCGGAGCCTATGGCTACACCTTC
CASSPTGAYGYTF
>-|TRBV19|TRBJ2-1|-
TGTGCCAGTAGTATAGACCCGGGGAGGATGGGACTCTCCCTCTACAATGAGCAGTTCTTC
CASSIDPGRMGLSLYNEQFF
>-|TRBV6-2/TRBV6-3|TRBJ1-6|-
TGTGCCAGCAGTTCGGCGGGTCCCTACCACTTT
CASSSAGPYHF
>-|TRBV3-1/TRBV3-2|TRBJ2-7|-
TGTGCCAGCAGCCACCGGACAGAACCTAGTTGGTACGAGCAGTACTTC
CASSHRTEPSWYEQYF
>-|TRBV28|TRBJ2-2|TRBD1
TGTGCCAGCAGTTCCCGGGACAGGTCCCTTAACACCGGGGAGCTGTTTTTT
CASSSRDRSLNTGELFF
>-|TRBV19|TRBJ1-1|-
TGTGCCACAAAGGACGCGGGGGGCACTGAAGCTTTCTTT
CATKDAGGTEAFF
>-|TRBV5-1|TRBJ2-7|TRBD1
TGCGCCAGCAGCTTGGGGGACAGGGTAGGCGAGCAGTACTTC
CASSLGDRVGEQYF
>-|TRBV28|TRBJ2-1|-
TGTGCCAGCAGCCTAGGGGGTAGCACCTACAATGAGCAGTTCTTC
CASSLGGSTYNEQFF
>-|TRBV5-1|TRBJ1-1|-
TGCGCCAGCAGCCCGGTAGGGGCCTCGAAGGGGCTGGACACTGAAGCTTTCTTT
CASSPVGASKGLDTEAFF